This T cell receptor beta chain was documented in a study of cytomegalovirus exposure and HLA in healthy donors. General study results and limits: Reportedly, HLA-A and HLA-B alleles of most subjects were accurately predicted from TCR beta. Compared with the roughly 700-donor mean, an Asian-associated ancestry cluster reportedly had fewer N-insertions, according to a later analysis.

The primer mix had 60 Vbeta and 13 Jbeta primers. Measured with immunoSEQ multiplex PCR; TCRdb has only the in-frame clones, and not every one. The data show about 130,000 clones, over 70% seen once. A note on this clone: The antigen is not known.

J lost 8 bases, V lost 8 bases, and 7 bases had no gene match. CDR3 length: 11 residues. Per the germline V gene, CDR1 is DFQATT and CDR2 is SNEGSKA (reference sequence). This receptor was obtained from a woman aged 40 to 55 in good health and CMV-seronegative. Source material: PBMCs. The chain couples TRBV20-1 to TRBJ1-1; 8 nucleotides align to TRBD1. The CDR3 nucleotides are TGCAGTCATAAGGGGGACAGGGAAGCTTTCTTT. Its protein product is CSHKGDREAFF.